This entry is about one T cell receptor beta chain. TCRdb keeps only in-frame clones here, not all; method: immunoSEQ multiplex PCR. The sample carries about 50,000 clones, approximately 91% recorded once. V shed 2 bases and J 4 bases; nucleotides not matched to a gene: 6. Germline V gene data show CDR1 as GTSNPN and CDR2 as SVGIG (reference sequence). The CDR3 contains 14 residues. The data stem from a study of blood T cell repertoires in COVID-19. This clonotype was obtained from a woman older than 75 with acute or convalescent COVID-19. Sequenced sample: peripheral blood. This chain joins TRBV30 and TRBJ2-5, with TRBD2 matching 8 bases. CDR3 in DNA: TGTGCCTGGAGTCGTAACGGGGGGGGAGAGACCCAGTACTTC. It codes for CAWSRNGGGETQYF.